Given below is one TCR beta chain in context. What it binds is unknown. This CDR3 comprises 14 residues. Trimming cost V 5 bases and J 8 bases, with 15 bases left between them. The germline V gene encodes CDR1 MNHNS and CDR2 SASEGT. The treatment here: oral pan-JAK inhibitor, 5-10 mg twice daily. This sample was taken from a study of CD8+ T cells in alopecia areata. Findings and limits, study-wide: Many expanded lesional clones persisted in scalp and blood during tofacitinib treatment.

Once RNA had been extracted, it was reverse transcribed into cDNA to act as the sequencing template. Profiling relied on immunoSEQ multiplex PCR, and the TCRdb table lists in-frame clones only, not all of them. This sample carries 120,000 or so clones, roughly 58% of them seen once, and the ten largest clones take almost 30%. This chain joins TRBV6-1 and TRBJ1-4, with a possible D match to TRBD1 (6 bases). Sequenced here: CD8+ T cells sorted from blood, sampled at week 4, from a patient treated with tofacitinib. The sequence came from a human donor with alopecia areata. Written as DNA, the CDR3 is TGTGCCAGCAGTTTACAGGGCTTTAGCGAAAAACTGTTTTTT. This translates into CASSLQGFSEKLFF.